One sample yielded the 22 T cell receptor beta chains listed below, sequenced in a study of shared clonotypes between healthy human individuals. TCRdb's copy holds only in-frame clones and misses some; the assay was immunoSEQ multiplex PCR. The profile shows roughly 2,300,000 clones, roughly 90% of them singletons. The source material was naive CD4+ T cells from PBMCs. Subset given: CD45RA+ positively selected. Receptors were obtained from a man aged 18 to 29 in good health. Some clones in this sample may be carry-over from other donors' samples.

The chain recombines TRBV27 with TRBJ2-7; TRBD2 matches at 8 bases. This CDR3 has 15 residues. Germline trimming cut 3 bases from V and 5 bases from J; bases unmatched to any gene: 9. Germline CDR1 and CDR2: MNHEY and SMNVEV (reference sequence). The CDR3 DNA sequence: TGTGCCAGCAGTTTGAGACGTAGCGGGATCAACGAGCAGTACTTC. Its translation: CASSLRRSGINEQYF.

This rearrangement joins TRBV28 to TRBJ1-3; maybe TRBD1 (5 bases). V lost 7 bases and J 0 bases, leaving 16 bases between the germline ends. Germline values: CDR1 MDHEN, CDR2 SYDVKM. This CDR3 spans 16 amino acids. The CDR3 region is CASKNGGASSGNTIYF. The CDR3 region has the DNA TGTGCCAGCAAGAACGGCGGGGCTAGCTCTGGAAACACCATATATTTT. Supplemented by reference TRBV28 and TRBJ1-3, the full variable domain reads DVKVTQSSRYLVKRTGEKVFLECVQDMDHENMFWYRQDPGLGLRLIYFSYDVKMKEKGDIPEGYSVSREKKERFSLILESASTNQTSMYLCASKNGGASSGNTIYFGEGSWLTVV.

V and J are TRBV6-5 and TRBJ2-7, with TRBD2 matching over 13 bases. The CDR3 totals 15 residues. The germline V gene has CDR1 MNHEY and CDR2 SVGAGI. V lost 6 bases to trimming and J lost 2 bases; unmatched junction nucleotides: 4. CDR3 sequence: CASRGLAGEPYEQYF. CDR3 nucleotides: TGTGCCAGCAGAGGACTAGCGGGAGAGCCCTACGAGCAGTACTTC.

The rearrangement uses TRBV2 and TRBJ2-2, with D possibly matching TRBD2 (6 bases). V gave up 6 bases and J gave up 3 bases, with 14 bases separating them. This CDR3 contains 15 residues. CDR1 is SNHLY and CDR2 is FYNNEI in the germline V gene. The DNA of the CDR3 is TGTGCCAGCAGCCTCAGTCGGGGGTACACCGGGGAGCTGTTTTTT. This gives the protein CASSLSRGYTGELFF.

The rearrangement joins TRBV5-6 to TRBJ1-2, with 8 bases lining up with TRBD1. Losses at the gene ends were 5 bases for V and 3 bases for J; bases not matched to a gene: 3. Germline assignment: CDR1 SGHDT and CDR2 YYEEEE. This CDR3 has 13 residues. CDR3 amino acids: CASRSTGDYGYTF. In nucleotides, the CDR3 is TGTGCCAGCAGGTCGACAGGGGACTATGGCTACACCTTC.

This CDR3 reads CASSLRGLVTEAFF. CDR3 DNA sequence: TGTGCCAGCAGTCTTAGGGGGCTGGTCACTGAAGCTTTCTTT. This chain uses TRBV28 with TRBJ1-1; 7 positions agree with TRBD1. Germline V lookup: CDR1 MDHEN, CDR2 SYDVKM. Trimming at V came to 5 bases and at J to 4 bases, leaving 7 bases not matched to a gene. CDR3 length equals 14 residues.

This clone showed up just a few times. V usage is TRBV5-1 and J usage is TRBJ1-1, with a weak D call TRBD1 (6 bases). V shed 4 bases and J shed 5 bases, with 18 bases lying between them. The germline V gene has CDR1 SGHRS and CDR2 YFSETQ. This CDR3 comprises 15 residues. This CDR3 is CASSGQGPDLTEAFF. CDR3 bases: TGCGCCAGCAGCGGGCAGGGGCCGGACCTTACTGAAGCTTTCTTT.

In DNA, the CDR3 is TGCGCCAGCAGCTTGTCGGGCAGGGGCCGCAGGGTTAGCAATCAGCCCCAGCATTTT. Translating gives CASSLSGRGRRVSNQPQHF. The rearrangement uses TRBV5-1 and TRBJ1-5, with D maybe TRBD1 (6 bases). CDR1 is SGHRS, CDR2 YFSETQ, per germline. This CDR3 has 19 amino acids. V shed 1 base and J shed 0 bases, with 20 bases lying between them.

This chain uses TRBV6-1 with TRBJ1-1, with D maybe TRBD1 (6 bases). Germline V lookup: CDR1 MNHNS, CDR2 SASEGT. This CDR3 has 15 amino acids. V lost 4 bases, J lost 2 bases, and 14 bases lay in between. The CDR3 spells CASSARDTVNTEAFF. DNA of the CDR3: TGTGCCAGCAGTGCCCGGGACACCGTAAACACTGAAGCTTTCTTT.

The rearrangement uses TRBV7-9 and TRBJ1-5, with 7 bases aligning to TRBD1. V was clipped by 4 bases and J by 6 bases; unmatched bases: 9. The CDR3 is made up of 15 amino acids. Germline lookup yields CDR1 SEHNR and CDR2 FQNEAQ (reference sequence). In DNA, the CDR3 is TGTGCCAGCAGCTCCGCAGGGGGGTCGGCTCAGCCCCAGCATTTT. Residues: CASSSAGGSAQPQHF.

J is TRBJ1-2 and V is TRBV15, with a weak D call TRBD1 (5 bases). Germline loops: CDR1 LNHNV, CDR2 YYDKDF (reference sequence). This CDR3 has 15 residues. Deletions cut 2 bases from V and 7 bases from J, with 17 bases between. The CDR3 DNA reads TGTGCCACCAGCAGAAGGGGACCTCCCCGAGGTGGCTACACCTTC. Translating it yields CATSRRGPPRGGYTF.

The V gene is TRBV5-4, the J gene TRBJ2-2; D gene unclear. CDR1 is SGHNT, CDR2 YYREEE, per germline (reference sequence). CDR3 length: 15 residues. V lost 1 base and J lost 1, with 8 bases in between. CDR3 residues: CASSLMYRNTGELFF. For the CDR3, the DNA is TGTGCCAGCAGCTTGATGTATAGGAACACCGGGGAGCTGTTTTTT.

The V and J genes are TRBV9 and TRBJ2-1, with TRBD1 matching over 7 bases. V was pared by 0 bases and J by 9 bases, with 9 bases of the junction left unmatched. Germline V gene data show CDR1 as SGDLS and CDR2 as YYNGEE. The CDR3 spans 15 residues. CDR3 nucleotide sequence: TGTGCCAGCAGCGTAGACGAGGGGGCTTGGGCTGAGCAGTTCTTC. Translated: CASSVDEGAWAEQFF.

The chain employs TRBV15 and TRBJ1-2; no definite D call. Germline lookup yields CDR1 LNHNV and CDR2 YYDKDF (reference sequence). V lost 1 base to trimming and J lost 6 bases, with 12 bases between them. This CDR3 region has 14 residues. CDR3 nucleotides: TGTGCCACCAGCAGAGTACCACATTTAGATGGCTACACCTTC. Amino acid sequence: CATSRVPHLDGYTF.

This chain uses TRBV5-1 with TRBJ2-6; the D gene is possibly TRBD1 (6 bases). Germline-derived CDR1 and CDR2 are SGHRS and YFSETQ. Trimming removed 4 bases at V and 3 bases at J, with 11 bases between. CDR3 length equals 15 residues. CDR3 region: CASSPGGGGANVLTF. In DNA, the CDR3 is TGCGCCAGCAGCCCTGGGGGCGGTGGGGCCAACGTCCTGACTTTC.

On this clone: This sample also contains other DNA sequences that code for the same CDR3. The chain employs TRBV4-2 and TRBJ1-5; D not certain. This CDR3 comprises 13 residues. Trimming removed 0 bases from V and 6 bases from J, with 6 bases in between. Per the germline V gene, CDR1 is LGHNA and CDR2 is YNFKEQ. DNA of the CDR3: TGTGCCAGCAGCCAAGATCGAGGTCAGCCCCAGCATTTT. Residues: CASSQDRGQPQHF.

As to this clone: One end of the junction fails to match germline, which may point to a read error. V gene TRBV5-1 combines with J gene TRBJ2-7; 11 nucleotides line up with TRBD2. The CDR3 covers 17 residues. Germline-derived CDR1 and CDR2 are SGHRS and YFSETQ. In DNA form, the CDR3 reads TGCGCCAGCAGCTTACAGACTAGCGGGGCCCTATCCTGCGAGCAGTACTTC. Amino acid sequence: CASSLQTSGALSCEQYF.

This clone was observed a few times. This chain links TRBV7-9 with TRBJ1-5, with D possibly matching TRBD1 (6 bases). Trimming shortened V by 5 bases and J by 7 bases, and 21 bases separated the two germline ends. This CDR3 contains 16 residues. Germline CDR1 is SEHNR and CDR2 is FQNEAQ (reference sequence). The DNA for the CDR3 is TGTGCCAGCAGCACTGGGACACCCGGAGGTGGGCAGCCCCAGCATTTT. This gives the protein CASSTGTPGGGQPQHF.

Remarks on this clone: Different DNA sequences within this sample yield the same CDR3. This chain's CDR3 is CASSLRTANTEAFF. The CDR3 nucleotides read TGCGCCAGCAGCTTACGGACGGCGAACACTGAAGCTTTCTTT. The V and J genes are TRBV5-1 and TRBJ1-1; D is undetermined. Between the trimmed V and J ends, which lost 2 bases and 1 base, there was a span of 9 bases. Germline CDR1 reads SGHRS; CDR2 reads YFSETQ. The CDR3 spans 14 residues.

The chain's CDR3 is CASSGPGQSNEKLFF. Written as DNA, the CDR3 is TGTGCCAGCAGTGGCCCGGGACAGTCTAATGAAAAACTGTTTTTT. V is TRBV6-1 and J is TRBJ1-4; the match to TRBD1 covers 7 bases. This CDR3 is 15 amino acids long. Germline trimming cut 4 bases from V and 3 bases from J; bases unmatched to any gene: 5. The germline gives CDR1 MNHNS, CDR2 SASEGT.

Notes on this clone: Other nucleotide sequences from this sample produce the same CDR3. The chain recombines TRBV5-1 with TRBJ2-6; D gene unclear. CDR3 size: 15 residues. V dropped 0 bases and J dropped 1 base, with 5 bases sitting between them. The germline V gene encodes CDR1 SGHRS and CDR2 YFSETQ. The CDR3 nucleotides are TGCGCCAGCAGCTTGGCGGTATCTGGGGCCAACGTCCTGACTTTC. Protein: CASSLAVSGANVLTF.

This clone was counted a single time. The V gene is TRBV6-5, the J gene TRBJ1-2; possibly TRBD1 for D (6 bases). V was cut by 4 bases and J by 8 bases, with 20 bases left in between. CDR1 is MNHEY and CDR2 is SVGAGI in the germline V gene. CDR3 length: 15 residues. CDR3 DNA: TGTGCCAGCAGTTCTCCTCACAGGGCGGCTAGGGGCTACACCTTC. Its translation: CASSSPHRAARGYTF.